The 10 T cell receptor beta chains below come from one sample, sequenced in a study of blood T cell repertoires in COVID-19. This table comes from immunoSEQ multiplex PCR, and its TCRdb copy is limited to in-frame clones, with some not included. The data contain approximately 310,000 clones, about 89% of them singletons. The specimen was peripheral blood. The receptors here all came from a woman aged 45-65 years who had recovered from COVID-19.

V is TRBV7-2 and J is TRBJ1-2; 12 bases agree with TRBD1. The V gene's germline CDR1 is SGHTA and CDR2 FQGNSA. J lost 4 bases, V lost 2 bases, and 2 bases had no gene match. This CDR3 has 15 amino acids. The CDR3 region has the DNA TGTGCCAGCAGCTTACAGGGACAGGGGGCCTATGGCTACACCTTC. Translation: CASSLQGQGAYGYTF.

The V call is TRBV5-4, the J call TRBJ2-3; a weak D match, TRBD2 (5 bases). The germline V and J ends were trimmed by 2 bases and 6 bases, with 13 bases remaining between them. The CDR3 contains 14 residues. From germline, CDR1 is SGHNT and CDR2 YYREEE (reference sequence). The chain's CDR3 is CASSLLVSFDTQYF. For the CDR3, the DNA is TGTGCCAGCAGCTTACTAGTTTCTTTCGATACGCAGTATTTT.

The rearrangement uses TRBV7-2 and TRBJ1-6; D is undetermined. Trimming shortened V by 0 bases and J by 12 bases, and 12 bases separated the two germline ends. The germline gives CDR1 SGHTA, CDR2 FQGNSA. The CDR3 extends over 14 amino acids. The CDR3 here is CASSLATGTVPLHF. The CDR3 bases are TGTGCCAGCAGCTTAGCGACGGGAACGGTACCCCTCCACTTT.

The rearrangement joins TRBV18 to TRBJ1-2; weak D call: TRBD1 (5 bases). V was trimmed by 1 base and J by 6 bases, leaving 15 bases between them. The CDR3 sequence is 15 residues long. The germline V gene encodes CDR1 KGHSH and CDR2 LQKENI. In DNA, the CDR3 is TGTGCCAGCTCACCACAGGGGCGAGGAAGGGATGGCTACACCTTC. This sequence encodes CASSPQGRGRDGYTF.

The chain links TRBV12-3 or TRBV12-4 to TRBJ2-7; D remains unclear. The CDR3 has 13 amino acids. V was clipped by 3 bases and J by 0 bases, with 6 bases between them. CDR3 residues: CASSFLSSYEQYF. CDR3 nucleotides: TGTGCCAGCAGTTTTCTGAGCTCCTACGAGCAGTACTTC.

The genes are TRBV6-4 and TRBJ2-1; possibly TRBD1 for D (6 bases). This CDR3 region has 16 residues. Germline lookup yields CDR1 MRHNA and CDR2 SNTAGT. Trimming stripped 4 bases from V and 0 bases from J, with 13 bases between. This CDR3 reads CASSVDSASSYNEQFF. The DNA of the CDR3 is TGTGCCAGCAGTGTGGACAGTGCTAGCTCCTACAATGAGCAGTTCTTC.

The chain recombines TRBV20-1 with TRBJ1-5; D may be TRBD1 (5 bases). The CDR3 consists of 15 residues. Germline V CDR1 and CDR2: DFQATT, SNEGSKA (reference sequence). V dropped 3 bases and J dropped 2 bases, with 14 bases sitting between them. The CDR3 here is CSASSPGLGNQPQHF. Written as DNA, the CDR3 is TGCAGTGCTAGTTCCCCAGGGTTGGGCAATCAGCCCCAGCATTTT.

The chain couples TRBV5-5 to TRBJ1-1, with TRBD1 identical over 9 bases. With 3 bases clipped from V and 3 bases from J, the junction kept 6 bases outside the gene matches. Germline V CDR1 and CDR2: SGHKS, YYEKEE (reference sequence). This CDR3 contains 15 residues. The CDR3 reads CASSWGTGLDTEAFF. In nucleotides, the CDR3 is TGTGCCAGCAGCTGGGGGACAGGGCTGGACACTGAAGCTTTCTTT.

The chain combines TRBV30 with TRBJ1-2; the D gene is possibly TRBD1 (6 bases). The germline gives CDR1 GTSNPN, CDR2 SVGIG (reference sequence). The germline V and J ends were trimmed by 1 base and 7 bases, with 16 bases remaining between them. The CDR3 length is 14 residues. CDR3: CAWSAYGQLGGYTF. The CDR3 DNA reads TGTGCCTGGAGTGCTTACGGACAGTTGGGTGGCTACACCTTC.

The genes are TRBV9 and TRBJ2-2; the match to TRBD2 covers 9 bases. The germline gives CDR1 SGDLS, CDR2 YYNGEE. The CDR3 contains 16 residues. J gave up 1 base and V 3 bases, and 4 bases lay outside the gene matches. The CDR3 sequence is CASSGGLALNTGELFF. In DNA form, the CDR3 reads TGTGCCAGCAGCGGGGGACTAGCTCTGAACACCGGGGAGCTGTTTTTT.